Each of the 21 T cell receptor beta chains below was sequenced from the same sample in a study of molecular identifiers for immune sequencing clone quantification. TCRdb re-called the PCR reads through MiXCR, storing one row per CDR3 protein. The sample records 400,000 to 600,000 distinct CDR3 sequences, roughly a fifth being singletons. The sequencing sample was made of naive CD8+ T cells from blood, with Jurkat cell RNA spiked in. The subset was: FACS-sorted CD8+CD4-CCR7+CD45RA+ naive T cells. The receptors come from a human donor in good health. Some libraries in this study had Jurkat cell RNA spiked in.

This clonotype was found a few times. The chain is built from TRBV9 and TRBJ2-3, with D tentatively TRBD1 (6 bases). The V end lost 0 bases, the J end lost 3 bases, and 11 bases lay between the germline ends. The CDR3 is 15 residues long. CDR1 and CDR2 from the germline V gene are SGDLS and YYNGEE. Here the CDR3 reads CASSVVPGTTDTQYF. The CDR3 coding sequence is TGTGCCAGCAGCGTAGTCCCCGGGACAACAGATACGCAGTATTTT.

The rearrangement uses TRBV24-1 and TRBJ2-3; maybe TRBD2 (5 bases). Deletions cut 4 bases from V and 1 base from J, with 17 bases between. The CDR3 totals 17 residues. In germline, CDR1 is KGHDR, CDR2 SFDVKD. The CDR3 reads CATSDSQRGWGTDTQYF. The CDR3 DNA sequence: TGTGCCACCAGTGACTCCCAACGGGGATGGGGCACAGATACGCAGTATTTT.

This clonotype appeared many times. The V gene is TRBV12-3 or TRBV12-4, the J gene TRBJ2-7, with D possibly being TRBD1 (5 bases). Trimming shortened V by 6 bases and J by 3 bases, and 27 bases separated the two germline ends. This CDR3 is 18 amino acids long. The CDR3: CASSTSWNRSPTYYEQYF. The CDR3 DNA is TGTGCCAGCAGCACCTCATGGAACAGGAGTCCGACCTACTACGAGCAGTACTTC.

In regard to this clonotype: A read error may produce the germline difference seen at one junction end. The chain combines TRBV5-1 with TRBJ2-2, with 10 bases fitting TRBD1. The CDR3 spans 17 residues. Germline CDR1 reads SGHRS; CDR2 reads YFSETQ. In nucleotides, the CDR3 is TGCGCCGGCAGCTCGGGACAGGGGCCCCCTTTCTCCGGGGAGCTGTTTTTT. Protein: CAGSSGQGPPFSGELFF.

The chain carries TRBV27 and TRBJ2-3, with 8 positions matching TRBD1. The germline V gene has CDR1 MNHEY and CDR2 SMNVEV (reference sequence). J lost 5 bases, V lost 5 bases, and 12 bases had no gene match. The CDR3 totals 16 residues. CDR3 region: CASSPLQGAQGDTQYF. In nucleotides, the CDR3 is TGTGCCAGCAGTCCCCTCCAGGGGGCTCAAGGAGATACGCAGTATTTT.

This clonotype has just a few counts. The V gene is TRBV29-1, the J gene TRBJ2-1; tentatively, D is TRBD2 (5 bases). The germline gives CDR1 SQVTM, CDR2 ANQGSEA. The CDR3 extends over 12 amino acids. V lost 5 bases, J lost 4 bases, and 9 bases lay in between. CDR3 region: CSVRLAYNEQFF. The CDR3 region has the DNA TGCAGCGTTCGGCTAGCTTACAATGAGCAGTTCTTC.

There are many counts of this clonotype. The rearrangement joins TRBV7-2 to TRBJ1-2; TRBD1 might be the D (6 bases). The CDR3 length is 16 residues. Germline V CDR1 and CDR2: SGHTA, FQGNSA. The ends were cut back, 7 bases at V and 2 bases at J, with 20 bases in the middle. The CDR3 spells CASKNPIRTGNYGYTF. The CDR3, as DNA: TGTGCCAGCAAAAATCCCATAAGAACAGGGAACTATGGCTACACCTTC.

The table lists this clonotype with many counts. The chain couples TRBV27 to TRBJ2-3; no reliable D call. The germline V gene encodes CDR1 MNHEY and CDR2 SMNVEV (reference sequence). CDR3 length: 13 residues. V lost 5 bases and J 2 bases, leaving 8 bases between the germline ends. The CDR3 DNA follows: TGTGCCAGCAGTATCAGACCCACAGATACGCAGTATTTT. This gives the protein CASSIRPTDTQYF.

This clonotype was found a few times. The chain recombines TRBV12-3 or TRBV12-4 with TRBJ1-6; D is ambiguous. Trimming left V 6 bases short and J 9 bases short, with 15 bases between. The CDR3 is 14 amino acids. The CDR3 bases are TGTGCCAGCAGCCCCTTTGGGGTAGGTTCACCCCTCCACTTT. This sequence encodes CASSPFGVGSPLHF.

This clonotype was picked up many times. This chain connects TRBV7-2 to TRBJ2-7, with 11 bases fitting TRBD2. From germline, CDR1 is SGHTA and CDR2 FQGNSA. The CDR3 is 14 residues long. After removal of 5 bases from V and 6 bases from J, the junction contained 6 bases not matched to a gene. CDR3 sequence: CASSLTSGTPEQYF. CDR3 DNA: TGTGCCAGCAGCCTGACTAGCGGGACTCCCGAGCAGTACTTC.

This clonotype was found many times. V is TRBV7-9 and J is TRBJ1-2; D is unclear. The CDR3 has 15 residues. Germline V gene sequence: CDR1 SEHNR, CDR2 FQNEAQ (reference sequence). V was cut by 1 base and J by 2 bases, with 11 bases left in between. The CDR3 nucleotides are TGTGCCAGCAGCTTAGTTCGGTCAGAGAACTATGGCTACACCTTC. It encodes CASSLVRSENYGYTF.

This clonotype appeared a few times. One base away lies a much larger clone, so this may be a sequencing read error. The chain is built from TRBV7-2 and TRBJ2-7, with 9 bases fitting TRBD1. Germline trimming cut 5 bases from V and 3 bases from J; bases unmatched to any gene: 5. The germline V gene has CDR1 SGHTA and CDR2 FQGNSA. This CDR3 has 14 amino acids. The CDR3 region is CASSTGQGFYEQYF. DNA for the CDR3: TGTGCCAGCAGCACGGGACAGGGATTCTACGAGCAGTACTTC.

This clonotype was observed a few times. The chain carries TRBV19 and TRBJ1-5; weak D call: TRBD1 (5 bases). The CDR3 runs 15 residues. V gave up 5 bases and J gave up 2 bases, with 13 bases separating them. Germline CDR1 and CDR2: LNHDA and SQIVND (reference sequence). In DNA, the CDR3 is TGTGCCAGTAGTGTTTGGGGGGAGGGCAATCAGCCCCAGCATTTT. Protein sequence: CASSVWGEGNQPQHF.

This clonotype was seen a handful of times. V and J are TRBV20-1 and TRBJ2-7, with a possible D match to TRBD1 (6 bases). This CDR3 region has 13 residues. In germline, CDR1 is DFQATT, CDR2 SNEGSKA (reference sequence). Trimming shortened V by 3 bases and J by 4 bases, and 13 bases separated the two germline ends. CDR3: CSASNRVRYEQYF. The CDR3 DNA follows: TGCAGTGCTAGTAACAGGGTGAGGTACGAGCAGTACTTC.

Here the CDR3 reads CASSTWGAWTEKLFF. In DNA, the CDR3 is TGTGCCAGCAGTACCTGGGGAGCCTGGACTGAAAAACTGTTTTTT. The rearrangement uses TRBV12-3 or TRBV12-4 and TRBJ1-4, with D hard to call. V lost 5 bases and J lost 7, with 17 bases in between. CDR3 length equals 15 residues.

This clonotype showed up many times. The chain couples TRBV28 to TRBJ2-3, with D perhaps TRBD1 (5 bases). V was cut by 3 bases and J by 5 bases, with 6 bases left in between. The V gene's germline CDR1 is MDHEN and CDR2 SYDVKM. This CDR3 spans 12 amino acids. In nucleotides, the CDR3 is TGTGCCAGCAGTTTGACAGTAGATACGCAGTATTTT. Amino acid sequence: CASSLTVDTQYF.

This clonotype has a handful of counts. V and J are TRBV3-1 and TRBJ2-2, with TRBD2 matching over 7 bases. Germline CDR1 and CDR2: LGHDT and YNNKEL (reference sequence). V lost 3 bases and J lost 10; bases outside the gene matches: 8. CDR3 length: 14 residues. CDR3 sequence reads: CASSHRLREEELFF. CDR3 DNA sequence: TGTGCCAGCAGCCATAGACTTCGGGAGGAGGAGCTGTTTTTT.

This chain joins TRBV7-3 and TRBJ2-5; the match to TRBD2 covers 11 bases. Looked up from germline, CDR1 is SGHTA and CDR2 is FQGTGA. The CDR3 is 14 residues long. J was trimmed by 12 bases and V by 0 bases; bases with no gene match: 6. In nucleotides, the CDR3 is TGTGCCAGCAGCTTAACGGGACTAGCGGATAATAAGTACTTC. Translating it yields CASSLTGLADNKYF.

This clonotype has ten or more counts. This CDR3 is CSVVLAGEDTQYF. CDR3 DNA sequence: TGCAGCGTTGTCCTAGCGGGGGAAGATACGCAGTATTTT. This chain links TRBV29-1 with TRBJ2-3, with TRBD2 matching 10 bases. This CDR3 has 13 residues. V gave up 4 bases and J gave up 5 bases; unmatched junction bases: 3. CDR1 is SQVTM, CDR2 ANQGSEA, per germline.

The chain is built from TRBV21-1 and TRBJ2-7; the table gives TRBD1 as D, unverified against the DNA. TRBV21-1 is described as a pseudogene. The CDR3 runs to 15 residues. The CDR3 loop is CASSKGAASSYERYF. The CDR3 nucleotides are TGTGCCAGCAGCAAAGGGGCGGCGAGCTCCTACGAGCGGTACTTC.

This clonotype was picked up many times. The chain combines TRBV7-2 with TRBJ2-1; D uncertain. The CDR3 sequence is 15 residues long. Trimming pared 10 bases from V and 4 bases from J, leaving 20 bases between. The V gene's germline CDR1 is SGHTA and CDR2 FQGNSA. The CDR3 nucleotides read TGTGCCACCCATAAAGCGCTAGACGGGTACAATGAGCAGTTCTTC. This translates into CATHKALDGYNEQFF.